The sequence of this T cell receptor (beta chain) was determined in a study of T cell responses to AZD1222 COVID-19 vaccine. Germline CDR1 and CDR2: SGHNT and YYREEE (reference sequence). The V and J ends lost 0 bases and 2 bases respectively, with 15 bases between them. This CDR3 is 16 amino acids long. A remark on this clone: As yet, its antigen is unknown.

Measured with immunoSEQ multiplex PCR; TCRdb has only the in-frame clones, and not every one. This sample has fewer than 90,000 clones; more than 70% occur once, and the top ten carry 6.9%. General study points: A mostly white British donor set with more females was recruited, and clonal diversity was possibly underestimated.

This rearrangement joins TRBV5-4 to TRBJ2-7; possibly TRBD1 or TRBD2 for D (5 bases each). The sample here was peripheral blood, taken 28 days after the second AZD1222 dose. The receptor comes from an adult who received the AZD1222 COVID-19 vaccine. The CDR3 DNA reads as TGTGCCAGCAGCTTGGGCAGTCGGGGACGGCCCTACGAGCAGTACTTC. This codes for CASSLGSRGRPYEQYF.